The rows below give T cell receptor beta chains drawn from one sample of a study of T cell repertoires in cytomegalovirus infection. The antigens these receptors bind are not known. A single record per CDR3 protein comes from TCRdb applying MiXCR to the reads. The table has about 770,000 distinct CDR3 sequences, under 35% seen once. Here the sequenced sample was cultured CD8+ T cells from PBMCs, taken from culture after CMV antigen stimulation. The receptors were gathered from a human donor in good health (CMV status not recorded). Some clones in this sample may be carry-over from other donors' samples. Both conserved end residues are part of each CDR3. The D gene is left open where the match is weak. Part of the rows lack a size; the others show once, few, many or a class for expanded clones.

clone_size: -; v_call: TRBV4-1; j_call: TRBJ2-2; d_call: -; cdr3_nt: TGCGCCAGCAGCCAAGGGGGACTCGGCCCTGACACCGGGGAGCTGTTTTTT; cdr3_aa: CASSQGGLGPDTGELFF
clone_size: few; v_call: TRBV6-2/TRBV6-3; j_call: TRBJ2-1; d_call: TRBD1; cdr3_nt: TGTGCCAGCAGTCCCCGGGACAGAACCTACAATGAGCAGTTCTTC; cdr3_aa: CASSPRDRTYNEQFF
clone_size: many; v_call: TRBV6-6; j_call: TRBJ1-5; d_call: -; cdr3_nt: TGTGCCAGCGACCCCGGGGGCAATCAGCCCCAGCATTTT; cdr3_aa: CASDPGGNQPQHF
clone_size: -; v_call: TRBV4-3; j_call: TRBJ1-4; d_call: -; cdr3_nt: TGCGCCAGCAGCCAAGATGGAGGGGTTGAGGAAAAACTGTTTTTT; cdr3_aa: CASSQDGGVEEKLFF
clone_size: few; v_call: TRBV11-2; j_call: TRBJ2-3; d_call: -; cdr3_nt: TGTGCCAGCAGCTTAGAGCGGGGCAGGGGGAGGACAGATACGCAGTATTTT; cdr3_aa: CASSLERGRGRTDTQYF
clone_size: -; v_call: TRBV2; j_call: TRBJ2-5; d_call: -; cdr3_nt: TGTGCCAGCAGTGTCACCTACCAAGAGACCCAGTACTTC; cdr3_aa: CASSVTYQETQYF
clone_size: many; v_call: TRBV6-1; j_call: TRBJ2-1; d_call: -; cdr3_nt: TGTGCCAGCAGACCCACCCATGGACGGATCTACAATGAGCAGTTCTTC; cdr3_aa: CASRPTHGRIYNEQFF
clone_size: -; v_call: TRBV28; j_call: TRBJ2-2; d_call: -; cdr3_nt: TGTGCCAGCAGTTTGTGGACCGGGGAGCTGTTTTTT; cdr3_aa: CASSLWTGELFF
clone_size: many; v_call: TRBV7-8; j_call: TRBJ2-7; d_call: TRBD2; cdr3_nt: TGTGCCAGCAGCTTCGTTCTAGCGGGGGAAACCTACGAGCAGTACTTC; cdr3_aa: CASSFVLAGETYEQYF
clone_size: -; v_call: TRBV7-9; j_call: TRBJ2-3; d_call: TRBD2; cdr3_nt: TGTGCCAGCAGCTTTTGGACTAGCCTCAACACAGATACGCAGTATTTT; cdr3_aa: CASSFWTSLNTDTQYF
clone_size: once; v_call: TRBV7-9; j_call: TRBJ2-7; d_call: TRBD2; cdr3_nt: TGTGCCAGCAGATCCGGGACTAGCGGGACCTACGAGCAGTACTTC; cdr3_aa: CASRSGTSGTYEQYF
clone_size: few; v_call: TRBV10-2; j_call: TRBJ1-1; d_call: -; cdr3_nt: TGCGCCAGCAATAAGGGTTCCTCTAACACTGAAGCTTTCTTT; cdr3_aa: CASNKGSSNTEAFF
clone_size: few; v_call: TRBV7-6; j_call: TRBJ1-4; d_call: TRBD1; cdr3_nt: TGTGCCAGCAGCTTAGGTGACAGACAGGGAAAACTGTTTTTT; cdr3_aa: CASSLGDRQGKLFF
clone_size: -; v_call: TRBV9; j_call: TRBJ2-3; d_call: TRBD2; cdr3_nt: TGTGCCAGCAGCGTACCCGGAGGGACTAGCGGGGCGAGAGACACAGATACGCAGTATTTT; cdr3_aa: CASSVPGGTSGARDTDTQYF
clone_size: -; v_call: TRBV4-3; j_call: TRBJ2-3; d_call: -; cdr3_nt: TGCGCCAGCAGCCGGGGGGCTCGCACAGATACGCAGTATTTT; cdr3_aa: CASSRGARTDTQYF
clone_size: -; v_call: TRBV6-2/TRBV6-3; j_call: TRBJ2-2; d_call: TRBD1; cdr3_nt: TGTGCCAGCCTTACAGGGGCCCCGAACACCGGGGAGCTGTTTTTT; cdr3_aa: CASLTGAPNTGELFF
clone_size: -; v_call: TRBV27; j_call: TRBJ2-3; d_call: -; cdr3_nt: TGTGCCAGCACCAAGGGGGGATGGAATACGCAGTATTTT; cdr3_aa: CASTKGGWNTQYF
clone_size: few; v_call: TRBV12-3/TRBV12-4; j_call: TRBJ2-1; d_call: TRBD2; cdr3_nt: TGTGCCAGCAGTTTAGTCCTAGCGGGCCTCTACAATGAGCAGTTCTTC; cdr3_aa: CASSLVLAGLYNEQFF
clone_size: many; v_call: TRBV27; j_call: TRBJ1-6; d_call: -; cdr3_nt: TGTGCCAGCACCACGGGGAGTGGTGGTTCACCCCTCCACTTT; cdr3_aa: CASTTGSGGSPLHF
clone_size: -; v_call: TRBV25-1; j_call: TRBJ1-4; d_call: -; cdr3_nt: TGTGCCAGCAGTGAATGGAACAGGAGACCAACAACTAATGAAAAACTGTTTTTT; cdr3_aa: CASSEWNRRPTTNEKLFF
clone_size: -; v_call: TRBV6-6; j_call: TRBJ2-5; d_call: -; cdr3_nt: TGTGCCAGCAGTTACTCTGGGTGGACAACCCGAAGTGGAGAGACCCAGTACTTC; cdr3_aa: CASSYSGWTTRSGETQYF
clone_size: -; v_call: TRBV28; j_call: TRBJ2-2; d_call: TRBD2; cdr3_nt: TGTGCCAGCAGTTTCCGCGGACTAGCGGGGGGCCCGAACACCGGGGAGCTGTTTTTT; cdr3_aa: CASSFRGLAGGPNTGELFF
clone_size: -; v_call: TRBV6-1; j_call: TRBJ1-2; d_call: -; cdr3_nt: TGTGCCAGCAAATCGCAGTTCTATGGCTACACCTTC; cdr3_aa: CASKSQFYGYTF
clone_size: -; v_call: TRBV6-5; j_call: TRBJ1-4; d_call: TRBD1; cdr3_nt: TGTGCCAGCAGCGCGACAGGGGAGGATGGGAATGAAAAACTGTTTTTT; cdr3_aa: CASSATGEDGNEKLFF